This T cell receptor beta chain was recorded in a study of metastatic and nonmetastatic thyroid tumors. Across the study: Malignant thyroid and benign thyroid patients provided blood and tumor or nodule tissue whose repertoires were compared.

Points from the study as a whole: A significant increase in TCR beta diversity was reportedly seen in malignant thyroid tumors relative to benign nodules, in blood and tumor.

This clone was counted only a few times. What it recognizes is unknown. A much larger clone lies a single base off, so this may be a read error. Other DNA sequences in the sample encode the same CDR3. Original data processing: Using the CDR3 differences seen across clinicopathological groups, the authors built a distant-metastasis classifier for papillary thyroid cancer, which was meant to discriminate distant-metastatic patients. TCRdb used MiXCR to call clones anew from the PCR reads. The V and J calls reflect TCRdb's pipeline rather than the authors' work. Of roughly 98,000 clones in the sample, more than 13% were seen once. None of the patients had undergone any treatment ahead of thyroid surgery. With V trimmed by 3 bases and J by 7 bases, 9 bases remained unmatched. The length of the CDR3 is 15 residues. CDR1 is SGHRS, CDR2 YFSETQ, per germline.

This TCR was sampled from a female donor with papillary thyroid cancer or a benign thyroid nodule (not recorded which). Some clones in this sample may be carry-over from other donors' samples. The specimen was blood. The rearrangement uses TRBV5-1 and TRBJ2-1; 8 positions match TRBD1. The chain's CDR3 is CASSSFPDRVNEQFF. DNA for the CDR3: TGCGCCAGCAGCTCCTTCCCGGACAGGGTTAATGAGCAGTTCTTC.